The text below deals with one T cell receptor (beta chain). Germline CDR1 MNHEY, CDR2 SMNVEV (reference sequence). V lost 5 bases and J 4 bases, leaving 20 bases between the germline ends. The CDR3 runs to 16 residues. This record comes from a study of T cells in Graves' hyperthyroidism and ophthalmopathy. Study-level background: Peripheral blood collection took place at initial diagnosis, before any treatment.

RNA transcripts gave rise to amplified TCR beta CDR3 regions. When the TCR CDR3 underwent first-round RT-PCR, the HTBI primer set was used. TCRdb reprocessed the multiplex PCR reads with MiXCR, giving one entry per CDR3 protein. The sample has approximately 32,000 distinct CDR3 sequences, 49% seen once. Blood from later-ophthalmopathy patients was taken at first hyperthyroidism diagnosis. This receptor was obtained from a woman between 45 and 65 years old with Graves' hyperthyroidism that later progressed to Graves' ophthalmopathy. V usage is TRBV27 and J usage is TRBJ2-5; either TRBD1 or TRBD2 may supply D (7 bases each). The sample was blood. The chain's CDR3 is CASSETGRGIPETQYF. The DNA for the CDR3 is TGTGCCAGCAGTGAGACAGGGAGGGGGATTCCAGAGACCCAGTACTTC.